This T cell receptor (beta chain) was sequenced for a study of OX40 agonist ivuxolimab in advanced cancers. As for the study in general: The patients received agonistic anti-OX40 (CD134) antibody ivuxolimab. Of the patients, three showed partial responses, one with hepatocellular carcinoma and two with cutaneous melanoma.

General study findings and limits: The work left the antigen specificity of expanded peripheral T cells undetermined.

For this clone: Its cognate antigen is unknown.

TCRdb's table, derived via immunoSEQ multiplex PCR, lists solely in-frame clones and lacks some. The repertoire has 70,000 to 95,000 clones, about nine tenths of them found once; the top ten carry approximately 6.5%. This sample comprised CD4+ or CD8+ T cells sorted from blood, obtained in a trial of the OX40 agonist ivuxolimab. This TCR was recovered from an adult with an advanced solid tumor such as melanoma, head and neck, liver or kidney cancer.

The CDR3 DNA follows: TGTGCCTGGAGTGTGGGCTACGAGCAGTACTTC. It is translated as CAWSVGYEQYF. This chain uses TRBV30 with TRBJ2-7; the D is unclear. From germline, CDR1 is GTSNPN and CDR2 SVGIG (reference sequence). Trimming shortened V by 0 bases and J by 3 bases, and 3 bases separated the two germline ends. This CDR3 comprises 11 residues.